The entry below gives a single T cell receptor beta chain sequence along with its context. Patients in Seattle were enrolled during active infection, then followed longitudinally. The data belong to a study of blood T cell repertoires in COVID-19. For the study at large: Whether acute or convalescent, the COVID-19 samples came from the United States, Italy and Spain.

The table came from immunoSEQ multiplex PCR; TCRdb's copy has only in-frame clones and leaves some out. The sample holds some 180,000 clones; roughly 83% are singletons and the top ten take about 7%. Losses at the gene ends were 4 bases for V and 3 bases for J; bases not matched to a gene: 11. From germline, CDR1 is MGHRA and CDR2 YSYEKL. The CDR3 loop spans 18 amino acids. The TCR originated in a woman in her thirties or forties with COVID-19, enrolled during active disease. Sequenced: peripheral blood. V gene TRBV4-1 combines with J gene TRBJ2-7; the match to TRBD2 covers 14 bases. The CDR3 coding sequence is TGCGCCAGCAGCCTATTCACCGGACTAGCGGGGGGCCTCTACGAGCAGTACTTC. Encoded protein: CASSLFTGLAGGLYEQYF.